What follows describes a single T cell receptor (beta chain). Germline loops: CDR1 SQVTM, CDR2 ANQGSEA. The ends lost 7 bases at V and 7 bases at J; junction bases unmatched: 6. This CDR3 region has 12 residues. Sequencing used immunoSEQ multiplex PCR; TCRdb keeps in-frame clones, though not all of them. Here the sample spans 300,000 to 450,000 clones, around nine tenths being singletons. The sample comes from a study of blood T cell repertoires in COVID-19. The chain carries TRBV29-1 and TRBJ2-2; 7 bases line up with TRBD2. Sample: peripheral blood. The TCR originated in a human donor in a cohort sampled during active COVID-19. The CDR3 region is CSGGGEDGELFF. For the CDR3, the DNA is TGCAGCGGCGGGGGAGAAGACGGGGAGCTGTTTTTT.